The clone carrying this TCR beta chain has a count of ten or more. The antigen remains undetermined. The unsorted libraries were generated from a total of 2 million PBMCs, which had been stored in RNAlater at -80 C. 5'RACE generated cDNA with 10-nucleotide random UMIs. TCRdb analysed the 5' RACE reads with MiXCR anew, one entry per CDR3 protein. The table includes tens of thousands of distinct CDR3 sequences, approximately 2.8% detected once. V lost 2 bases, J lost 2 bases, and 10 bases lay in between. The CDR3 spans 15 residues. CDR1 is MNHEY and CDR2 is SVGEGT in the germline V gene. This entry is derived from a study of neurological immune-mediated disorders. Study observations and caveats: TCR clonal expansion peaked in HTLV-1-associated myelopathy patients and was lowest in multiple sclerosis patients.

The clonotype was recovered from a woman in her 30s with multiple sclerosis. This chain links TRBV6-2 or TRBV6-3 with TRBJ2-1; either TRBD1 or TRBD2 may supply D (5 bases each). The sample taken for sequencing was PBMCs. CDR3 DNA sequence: TGTGCCAGCAGTTACGGGACCATAACCTACAATGAGCAGTTCTTC. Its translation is CASSYGTITYNEQFF.